This TCR beta chain was obtained from a study of blood T cell repertoires in COVID-19. The junction had 3 bases not matched to a gene; V was cut back by 8 bases and J by 8 bases. CDR1 and CDR2 (germline): MNHNY, SVGAGI (reference sequence). CDR3 length: 11 amino acids. Generated by immunoSEQ multiplex PCR, the TCRdb table keeps only in-frame clones and is missing some. The repertoire consists of approximately 150,000 clones, with around 85% occurring once and the leading ten covering about 5%. Material: peripheral blood. The TCR sequence derives from a human donor in a cohort sampled during active COVID-19. The J gene is TRBJ1-2, the V gene TRBV6-6, with 9 bases identical to TRBD1. CDR3 loop: CASGTGSGYTF. CDR3 DNA sequence: TGTGCCAGCGGGACAGGGAGCGGCTACACCTTC.